This T cell receptor beta chain was captured by sequencing in a study of molecular identifiers for immune sequencing clone quantification. Whole-study context: In replicates, RNA from roughly 21,000 or 96,000 naive CD8 cells was divided five ways and four parts were sequenced.

TCRdb re-analysed the PCR reads in MiXCR, keeping a single row per CDR3 protein. The sample has about 640,000 distinct CDR3 sequences; 15% to 20% are singletons. With 1 base removed from V and 6 bases from J, the gap between germline ends came to 11 bases. This CDR3 comprises 14 residues. Germline V gives CDR1 SEHNR, CDR2 FQNEAQ (reference sequence). This clonotype was seen repeatedly, ten times or more. The V and J genes are TRBV7-9 and TRBJ2-3; D is ambiguous. The clonotype comes from a human donor in good health. Some libraries in this study had Jurkat cell RNA spiked in. Sample: naive CD8+ T cells from blood, with Jurkat cell RNA spiked in. Subset indicated: FACS-sorted CD8+CD4-CCR7+CD45RA+ naive T cells. CDR3 loop: CASSLDSRLDTQYF. The CDR3 coding sequence is TGTGCCAGCAGCTTAGATTCCAGACTGGATACGCAGTATTTT.